Listed below are T cell receptor beta chains from one sample, sequenced in a study of T-cell memory formation after mild COVID-19. TCRdb redid the calling of the 5' RACE reads with MiXCR, one entry per CDR3 protein. The sample records more than 150,000 distinct CDR3 sequences, over 20% being singletons. The material sequenced was PBMCs or a T cell subset sorted from them (not recorded which). These receptors were taken from an adult woman who had mild COVID-19 (a few samples of this study predate the infection). Cell type and time point are not known. Each CDR3 is given without its conserved first and last residue.

V	J	CDR3
TRBV12-3/TRBV12-4	TRBJ1-2	ASSPGRDRVDGIYGYT
TRBV12-3/TRBV12-4	TRBJ2-3	ASSLVGLAGDTQY
TRBV7-7	TRBJ2-2	ASSNLAGGGGELF
TRBV29-1	TRBJ2-7	SLRTGDSYEQY
TRBV5-5	TRBJ1-2	ASSFAGDHYGYT
TRBV27	TRBJ2-1	ASSFGAGVPGNEQF
TRBV7-8	TRBJ2-1	ASSPGFGDKNNEQF
TRBV12-3/TRBV12-4	TRBJ2-6	ASITTGANVLT
TRBV4-3	TRBJ1-2	ASSQDRTGLYGYT
TRBV12-3/TRBV12-4	TRBJ2-3	ASSLAGSSGGAHTDTQY
TRBV7-9	TRBJ2-1	ASSLGQSLRDNEQF
TRBV12-3/TRBV12-4	TRBJ2-1	SIWGEDNEQF
TRBV6-5	TRBJ2-2	ASSADAGPRGTGELF
TRBV29-1	TRBJ1-2	SVTLNSFYGYT
TRBV4-2	TRBJ2-1	ASSQDITGGVFDEQF
TRBV7-3	TRBJ2-3	ASSRTSGTSDTQY
TRBV10-3	TRBJ2-1	AISESGVEQF
TRBV6-5	TRBJ2-3	ASSSAGPTDTQY
TRBV5-1	TRBJ2-1	ASAFRGLVEQF
TRBV3-1	TRBJ2-6	ASSQVQASRTGRAGANVLT
TRBV20-1	TRBJ2-5	SATGLDLRLAGWETQY
TRBV4-2	TRBJ2-5	ASSQVEGVETQY
TRBV7-8	TRBJ2-2	ASSWASGGAVGELF
TRBV7-6	TRBJ2-1	ASSSRTSGGAWDEQF
TRBV6-2/TRBV6-3	TRBJ2-5	ASSYSTGLDEETQY
TRBV20-1	TRBJ2-1	SASDRGPNEQF
TRBV5-1	TRBJ2-1	ASSDGTSRYNEQF
TRBV27	TRBJ1-5	ASSPDGGNQPQH
TRBV28	TRBJ2-7	ASSISGRADEQY
TRBV7-3	TRBJ2-3	ASSQRTSGGPSTDTQY
TRBV29-1	TRBJ1-2	SVPTTGTGVGYT
TRBV6-1	TRBJ2-1	ASRTDYNEQF
TRBV7-6	TRBJ2-2	ASSFGWGARDTGELF
TRBV4-1	TRBJ2-2	ASSTGTGEMTGELF
TRBV29-1	TRBJ1-2	SVETGLYGYT
TRBV4-2	TRBJ2-7	ASSPFRGSSYEQY
TRBV7-9	TRBJ2-7	ASTDKGDEQY
TRBV12-3/TRBV12-4	TRBJ2-1	ASSMTGVIEQF
TRBV10-3	TRBJ2-7	AISSGSGSYEQY
TRBV6-5	TRBJ2-5	ASSLLSVQETQY
TRBV20-1	TRBJ2-1	SAPLGGGPNNEQF
TRBV12-3/TRBV12-4	TRBJ1-2	ASSAGSYYGYT
TRBV4-3	TRBJ2-7	ASSQDLLAGGWEQY
TRBV6-2/TRBV6-3	TRBJ1-2	ASSYGTGLYGYT
TRBV6-2/TRBV6-3	TRBJ2-7	ASSYSKVLGDYEQY
TRBV15	TRBJ2-3	ATSRVRGTDTQY
TRBV6-2/TRBV6-3	TRBJ1-1	ASRPQGTNTEAF
TRBV5-1	TRBJ2-3	ASSLGLAGAGDTQY
TRBV7-3	TRBJ2-7	ASSRSGGSYEQY
TRBV9	TRBJ2-5	ASSVSGSVETQY